This T cell receptor beta chain derives from a study of T cell responses to AZD1222 COVID-19 vaccine. Between the trimmed V and J ends, which lost 1 base and 5 bases, there was a span of 11 bases. The germline V gene encodes CDR1 MNHNS and CDR2 SASEGT. The CDR3 extends over 14 amino acids. Generated by immunoSEQ multiplex PCR, the TCRdb table keeps only in-frame clones and is missing some. The data hold about 130,000 clones, with about 87% observed a single time. The sequence was obtained from an adult in good health. The source was peripheral blood, collected on day 0 of AZD1222 vaccination. The V call is TRBV6-1, the J call TRBJ1-1, with no clear D. The CDR3 region has the DNA TGTGCCAGCAGTGAAGAAAACCCGGGGACTGAAGCTTTCTTT. Its protein is CASSEENPGTEAFF.